This T cell receptor (beta chain) derives from a study of blood T cell repertoires in COVID-19. The V gene's germline CDR1 is MDHEN and CDR2 SYDVKM. V lost 6 bases and J lost 4, with 7 bases in between. CDR3 length equals 13 residues. The table came from immunoSEQ multiplex PCR; TCRdb's copy has only in-frame clones and leaves some out. The table includes around 78,000 clones, around nine tenths detected once. This receptor was obtained from a woman in her sixties with acute or convalescent COVID-19. The gene calls are TRBV28 and TRBJ1-6; a possible D gene is TRBD1 (6 bases). Material for sequencing was peripheral blood. The CDR3 nucleotides are TGTGCCAGCAGACAGGGTTATAATTCACCCCTCCACTTT. It encodes CASRQGYNSPLHF.